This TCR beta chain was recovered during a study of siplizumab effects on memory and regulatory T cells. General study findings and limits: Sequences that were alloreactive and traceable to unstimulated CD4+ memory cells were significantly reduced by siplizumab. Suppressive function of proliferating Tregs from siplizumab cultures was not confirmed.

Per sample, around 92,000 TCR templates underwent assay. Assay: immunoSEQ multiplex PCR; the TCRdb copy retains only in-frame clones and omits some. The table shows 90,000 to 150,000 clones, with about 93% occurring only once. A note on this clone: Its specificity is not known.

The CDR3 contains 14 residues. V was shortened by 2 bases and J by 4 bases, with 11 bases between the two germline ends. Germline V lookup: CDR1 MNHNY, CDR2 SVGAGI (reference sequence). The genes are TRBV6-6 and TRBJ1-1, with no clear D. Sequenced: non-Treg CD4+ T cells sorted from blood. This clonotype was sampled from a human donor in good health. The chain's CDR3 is CASSYNEGGTEAFF. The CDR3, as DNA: TGTGCCAGCAGTTACAATGAGGGCGGCACTGAAGCTTTCTTT.